One and the same sample provided the 6 T cell receptor beta chains below, sequenced in a study of blood T cell repertoires in COVID-19. Profiling relied on immunoSEQ multiplex PCR, and the TCRdb table lists in-frame clones only, not all of them. The sample has a few hundred thousand clones; just over 85% are singletons. Specimen: peripheral blood. The source is a woman aged 30 to 39 with active or convalescent COVID-19.

The chain employs TRBV30 and TRBJ2-7, with TRBD1 matching over 8 bases. The CDR3 length is 14 residues. Germline CDR1 and CDR2: GTSNPN and SVGIG (reference sequence). V trimming: 2 bases; J trimming: 0 bases; junction bases outside the gene matches: 3. The CDR3 nucleotides are TGTGCCTGGAGTAACAGGGGGGCCTCCTACGAGCAGTACTTC. Its protein is CAWSNRGASYEQYF.

This sequence joins TRBV18 and TRBJ2-2; 10 nucleotides line up with TRBD2. In germline, CDR1 is KGHSH, CDR2 LQKENI. Trimming cost V 3 bases and J 6 bases; bases outside gene matches: 16. The CDR3 sequence is 19 residues long. The CDR3 DNA follows: TGTGCCAGCTCACCGCAAGACTTAACTAGCGGGATATTCGCCGGGGAGCTGTTTTTT. As protein: CASSPQDLTSGIFAGELFF.

The CDR3 DNA follows: TGTGCCAGCAGCTTCGACAGGGTTGTAGGCGAGACCCAGTACTTC. Translated, it gives CASSFDRVVGETQYF. The chain recombines TRBV11-2 with TRBJ2-5, with 7 bases matching TRBD1. The CDR3 runs to 15 residues. Germline V gene lookup returns CDR1 SGHAT and CDR2 FQNNGV. The trim removed 3 bases at V and 5 bases at J, leaving 9 bases unmatched.

CDR3: CASSYSLTGADGYTF. CDR3 DNA: TGTGCCAGCAGTTACTCGTTAACAGGGGCGGATGGCTACACCTTC. The gene calls are TRBV6-2 or TRBV6-3 and TRBJ1-2; 7 bases fit TRBD1. Per germline, CDR1 MNHEY and CDR2 SVGEGT. V gave up 0 bases and J gave up 6 bases; unmatched junction bases: 7. This CDR3 contains 15 residues.

This clone was recorded only once. The chain links TRBV5-4 to TRBJ2-3; 14 positions agree with TRBD2. The CDR3 has 16 residues. Germline values: CDR1 SGHNT, CDR2 YYREEE (reference sequence). Trimming took 1 base from V and 3 from J; bases not matched to a gene: 1. This CDR3 is CASSLRLAGGTDTQYF. The CDR3 bases are TGTGCCAGCAGCTTGCGACTAGCGGGGGGGACAGATACGCAGTATTTT.

This clone occurred once. This chain joins TRBV10-3 and TRBJ1-4; D gene ambiguous. Looked up from germline, CDR1 is ENHRY and CDR2 is SYGVKD. This CDR3 region has 13 residues. V lost 6 bases and J lost 8, with 13 bases in between. The CDR3 bases are TGTGCCATCAGCCCGTTCGAAAGCGAAAAACTGTTTTTT. This gives the protein CAISPFESEKLFF.